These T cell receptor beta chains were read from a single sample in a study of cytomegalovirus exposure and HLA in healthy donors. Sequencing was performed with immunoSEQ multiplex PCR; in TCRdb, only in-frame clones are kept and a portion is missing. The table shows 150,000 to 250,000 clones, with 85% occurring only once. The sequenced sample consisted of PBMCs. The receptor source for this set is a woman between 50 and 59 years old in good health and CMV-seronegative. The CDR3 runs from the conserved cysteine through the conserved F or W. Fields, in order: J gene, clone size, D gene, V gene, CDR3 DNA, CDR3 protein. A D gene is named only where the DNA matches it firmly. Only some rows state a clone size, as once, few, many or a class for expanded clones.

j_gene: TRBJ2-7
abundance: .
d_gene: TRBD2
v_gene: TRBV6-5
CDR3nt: TGTGCCAGCAGTAAGCGGGAGGGTTACGAGCAGTACTTC
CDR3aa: CASSKREGYEQYF

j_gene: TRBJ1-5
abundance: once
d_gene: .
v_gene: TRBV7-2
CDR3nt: TGTGCCAGCAGCCTAGCAGTTTCCGGGACAAGCTATCAGCCCCAGCATTTT
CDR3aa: CASSLAVSGTSYQPQHF

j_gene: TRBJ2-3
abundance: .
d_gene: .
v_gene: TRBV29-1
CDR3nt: TGCAGCGTTGAAAGGACACCCCGCACAGATACGCAGTATTTT
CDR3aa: CSVERTPRTDTQYF

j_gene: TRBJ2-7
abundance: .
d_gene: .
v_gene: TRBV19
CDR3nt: TGTGCCAGTAGTATAGTGGGCAGGGGCAACGAGCAGTACTTC
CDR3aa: CASSIVGRGNEQYF

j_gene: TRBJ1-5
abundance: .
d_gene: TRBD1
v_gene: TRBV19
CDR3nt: TGTGCCAGTAGTCTTGACAGGGGGCATAATCAGCCCCAGCATTTT
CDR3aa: CASSLDRGHNQPQHF

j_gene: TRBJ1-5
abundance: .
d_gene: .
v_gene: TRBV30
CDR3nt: TGTGCCTGGAGTGAACAGGGTGCTAGCAATCAGCCCCAGCATTTT
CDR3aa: CAWSEQGASNQPQHF

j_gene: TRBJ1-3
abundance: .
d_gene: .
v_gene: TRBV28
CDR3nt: TGTGCCAGCAGGGGCCATAGATCAGGGGTCTCTGGAAACACCATATATTTT
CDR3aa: CASRGHRSGVSGNTIYF

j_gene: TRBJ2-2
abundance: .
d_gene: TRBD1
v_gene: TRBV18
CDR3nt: TGTGCCAGCGGACAGGTGGGAAACACCGGGGAGCTGTTTTTT
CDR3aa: CASGQVGNTGELFF

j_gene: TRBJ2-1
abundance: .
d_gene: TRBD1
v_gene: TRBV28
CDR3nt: TGTGCCACCAGCCCACAGGGGTATGAGCAGTTCTTC
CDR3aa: CATSPQGYEQFF

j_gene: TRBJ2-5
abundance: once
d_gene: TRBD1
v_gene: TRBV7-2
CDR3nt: TGTGCCAGCAGCTCCAGGACAGGCCCCAGATCAGAGACCCAGTACTTC
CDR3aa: CASSSRTGPRSETQYF

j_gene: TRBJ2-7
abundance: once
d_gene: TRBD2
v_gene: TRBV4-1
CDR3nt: TGCGCCAGCAGCCAAGGCCCCGGCCTAGCGGGAGACGAGCAGTACTTC
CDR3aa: CASSQGPGLAGDEQYF

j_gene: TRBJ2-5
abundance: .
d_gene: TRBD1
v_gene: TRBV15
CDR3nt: TGTGCCACCAGCAGAACGATAGGACAGGGGGCGCCTGTGCAGTACTTC
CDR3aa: CATSRTIGQGAPVQYF

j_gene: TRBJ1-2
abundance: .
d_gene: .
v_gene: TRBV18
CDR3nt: TGTGCCAGCTCACCGCTGGGGACCGGGAGCGATGGCTACACCTTC
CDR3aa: CASSPLGTGSDGYTF

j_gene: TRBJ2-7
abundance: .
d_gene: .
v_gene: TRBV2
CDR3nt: TGTGCCAGCAGTGATCTTAGGGGTGAATCCTACGAGCAGTACTTC
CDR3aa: CASSDLRGESYEQYF

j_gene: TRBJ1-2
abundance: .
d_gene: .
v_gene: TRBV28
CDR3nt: TGTGCCAGCAGTTCCCTGGCGGCCGGCTACACCTTC
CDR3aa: CASSSLAAGYTF

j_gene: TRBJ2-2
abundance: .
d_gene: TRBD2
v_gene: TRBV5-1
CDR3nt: TGCGCCAGCAGCCCCGGGAGGTGGTCGACCGGGGAGCTGTTTTTT
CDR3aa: CASSPGRWSTGELFF

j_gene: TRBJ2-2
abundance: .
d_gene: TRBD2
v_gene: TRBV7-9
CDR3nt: TGTGCCAGCAGCTTCACTAGCGGGGACAACACCGGGGAGCTGTTTTTT
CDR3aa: CASSFTSGDNTGELFF

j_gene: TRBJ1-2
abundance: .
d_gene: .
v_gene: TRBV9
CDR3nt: TGTGCCAGCAGCGTAGCCCCGACAGCTGCCTCCTATGGCTACACCTTC
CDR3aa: CASSVAPTAASYGYTF

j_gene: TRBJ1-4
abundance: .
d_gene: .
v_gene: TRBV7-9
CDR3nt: TGTTCCAGCAGCCTAACAGGAACAGCAACTAATGAAAAACTGTTTTTT
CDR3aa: CSSSLTGTATNEKLFF

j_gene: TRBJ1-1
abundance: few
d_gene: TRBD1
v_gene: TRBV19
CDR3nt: TGTGCCAGTAGTATCGGGACAGGGGGCACGTTTAGCACTGAAGCTTTCTTT
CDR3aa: CASSIGTGGTFSTEAFF

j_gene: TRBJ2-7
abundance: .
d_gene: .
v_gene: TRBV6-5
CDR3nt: TGTGCCAGCAGTCCGGGACTCCCGGCCTACGAGCAGTACTTC
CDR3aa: CASSPGLPAYEQYF

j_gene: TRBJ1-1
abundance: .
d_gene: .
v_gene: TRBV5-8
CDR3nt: TGTGCCAGCAGCTCCGGGACACGCGCTTCTGAAGCTTTCTTT
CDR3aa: CASSSGTRASEAFF

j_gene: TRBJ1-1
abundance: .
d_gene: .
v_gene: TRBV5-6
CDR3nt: TGTGCCAGCAGCTTAACAGGGAGCACTGAAGCTTTCTTT
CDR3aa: CASSLTGSTEAFF

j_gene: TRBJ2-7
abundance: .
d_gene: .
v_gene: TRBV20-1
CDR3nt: TGCAGTGCGAGAAGGAGCTACGAGCAGTACTTC
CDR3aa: CSARRSYEQYF

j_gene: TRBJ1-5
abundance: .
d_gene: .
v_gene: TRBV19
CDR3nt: TGTGCCAGTAGTGCGACAGTTAGCAATCAGCCCCAGCATTTT
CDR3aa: CASSATVSNQPQHF

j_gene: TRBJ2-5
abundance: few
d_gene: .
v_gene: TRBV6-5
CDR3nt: TGTGCCAGCAGTGACGTCCACGGGTCAGAGACCCAGTACTTC
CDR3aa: CASSDVHGSETQYF

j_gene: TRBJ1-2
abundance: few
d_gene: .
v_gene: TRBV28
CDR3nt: TGTGCCAGCAGTTTACCCCCGGGGGGAGGATCCTATGGCTACACCTTC
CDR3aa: CASSLPPGGGSYGYTF